The 29 T cell receptor beta chains below come from one sample, sequenced in a study of T cell responses to AZD1222 COVID-19 vaccine. Repertoires were generated with immunoSEQ multiplex PCR, while TCRdb's copy carries only in-frame clones and drops some. The table includes 90,000 to 140,000 clones, roughly nine tenths detected once. The sequenced sample was peripheral blood, obtained 28 days after the second AZD1222 dose. The receptors come from an adult who received the AZD1222 COVID-19 vaccine.

The chain combines TRBV29-1 with TRBJ2-7; D call uncertain. Germline V gives CDR1 SQVTM, CDR2 ANQGSEA. The CDR3 covers 11 residues. V shed 1 base and J shed 7 bases, with 8 bases lying between them. In DNA, the CDR3 is TGCAGCGTTGAAGCCCCGTATGAGCAGTACTTC. Its translation: CSVEAPYEQYF.

The chain employs TRBV18 and TRBJ1-4, with D maybe TRBD1 (6 bases). This CDR3 region has 15 residues. The germline V gene has CDR1 KGHSH and CDR2 LQKENI. Trimming removed 3 bases from V and 3 bases from J, with 11 bases in between. CDR3 DNA: TGTGCCAGCTCACCGCGACAGGCGCCTAATGAAAAACTGTTTTTT. It codes for CASSPRQAPNEKLFF.

In DNA form, the CDR3 reads TGTGCCAGCAGATGCGGGACTAGCTCAACCTACGAGCAGTACTTC. Amino acid sequence: CASRCGTSSTYEQYF. V gene TRBV7-4 combines with J gene TRBJ2-7; 9 nucleotides align to TRBD2. V dropped 6 bases and J dropped 2; count of bases not matched to a gene: 8. The CDR3 spans 15 residues. Germline V CDR1 and CDR2: SGHVT, SQSDAQ.

V gene TRBV21-1 combines with J gene TRBJ1-2. TRBV21-1 is designated a pseudogene. The CDR3 is 15 residues long. In nucleotides, the CDR3 is TGTGCCAGCAGCAATGGGGGGCCCAGGGACTATGGCTACACCTTC. This gives the protein CASSNGGPRDYGYTF.

V is TRBV11-2 and J is TRBJ2-7, with TRBD1 identical over 7 bases. V gave up 1 base and J gave up 3 bases; unmatched junction bases: 3. The CDR3 consists of 14 residues. Germline assignment: CDR1 SGHAT and CDR2 FQNNGV. CDR3 in amino acids: CASSLVSGGYEQYF. Written as DNA, the CDR3 is TGTGCCAGCAGCTTAGTCTCAGGGGGCTACGAGCAGTACTTC.

This chain joins TRBV7-2 and TRBJ2-6, with a weak D call TRBD2 (5 bases). CDR1 SGHTA and CDR2 FQGNSA come from the germline V gene. This CDR3 has 15 amino acids. The ends were cut back, 5 bases at V and 4 bases at J, with 12 bases in the middle. The CDR3 DNA reads TGTGCCAGCAGCGTTCTAGCTCTCGGGGCCAACGTCCTGACTTTC. This translates into CASSVLALGANVLTF.

The chain recombines TRBV6-5 with TRBJ1-2; 7 bases are shared with TRBD1. Trimming took 6 bases from V and 8 from J; bases not matched to a gene: 9. CDR3 length: 13 residues. Germline V gene data show CDR1 as MNHEY and CDR2 as SVGAGI. The CDR3 DNA follows: TGTGCCAGCAGACCAGGACAGGCAAGGGGCTACACCTTC. Translated: CASRPGQARGYTF.

This clone is a singleton in its sample. DNA for the CDR3: TGTGCCAGCAGCGATCGGGCAGGTTTCACAGATACGCAGTATTTT. Its translation is CASSDRAGFTDTQYF. This chain links TRBV28 with TRBJ2-3; the D is unclear. The V end lost 6 bases, the J end lost 2 bases, and 15 bases lay between the germline ends. Germline CDR1 is MDHEN and CDR2 is SYDVKM. The CDR3 sequence is 15 residues long.

V and J are TRBV4-2 and TRBJ2-2, with TRBD1 matching 10 bases. Per germline, CDR1 LGHNA and CDR2 YNFKEQ. The CDR3 consists of 17 residues. With V trimmed by 4 bases and J by 6 bases, 11 bases remained unmatched. The CDR3: CASSPLPGTGEAGELFF. In DNA form, the CDR3 reads TGTGCCAGCAGCCCTTTACCCGGGACAGGGGAAGCCGGGGAGCTGTTTTTT.

The chain combines TRBV18 with TRBJ1-5; TRBD1 aligns across 7 bases. Germline values: CDR1 KGHSH, CDR2 LQKENI. The CDR3 sequence is 17 residues long. With V trimmed by 2 bases and J by 4 bases, 11 bases remained unmatched. Here the CDR3 DNA reads TGTGCCAGCTCACCATCAGGGGGACTGATAGCAAATCAGCCCCAGCATTTT. Translating gives CASSPSGGLIANQPQHF.

Here the CDR3 DNA reads TGTGCCAGCAGTGATTCCGGGACAGGGAACTACGAGCAGTACTTC. Protein sequence: CASSDSGTGNYEQYF. The chain joins TRBV2 to TRBJ2-7; 9 bases agree with TRBD1. After removal of 3 bases from V and 3 bases from J, the junction contained 6 bases not matched to a gene. The germline V gene has CDR1 SNHLY and CDR2 FYNNEI. CDR3 length: 15 residues.

This clone was counted once. This chain links TRBV29-1 with TRBJ2-7; TRBD2 might be the D (5 bases). V gave up 2 bases and J gave up 6 bases, with 8 bases separating them. The germline CDR1 and CDR2 sequences are SQVTM and ANQGSEA. The CDR3 is made up of 11 amino acids. The DNA of the CDR3 is TGCAGCGTTGAAAAAGGACTCGAGCAGTACTTC. Its translation: CSVEKGLEQYF.

The chain recombines TRBV4-1 with TRBJ2-1; 10 bases are shared with TRBD2. The V and J ends lost 0 bases and 9 bases, in that order; junction bases with no gene match: 11. The CDR3 runs 17 residues. Per germline, CDR1 MGHRA and CDR2 YSYEKL. DNA of the CDR3: TGCGCCAGCAGCCAAGATCTCGGCCTAGCGGGAGTAGGTGAGCAGTTCTTC. Its protein product is CASSQDLGLAGVGEQFF.

V gene TRBV6-5 combines with J gene TRBJ1-2, with D perhaps TRBD1 (5 bases). Between the trimmed V and J ends, which lost 2 bases and 4 bases, there was a span of 14 bases. The germline V gene encodes CDR1 MNHEY and CDR2 SVGAGI. CDR3 length equals 15 residues. CDR3 bases: TGTGCCAGCAGTTACGTCGCACAGACAGTCTATGGCTACACCTTC. Its translation is CASSYVAQTVYGYTF.

This clone occurred a few times. The chain links TRBV3-1 (or the pseudogene TRBV3-2) to TRBJ2-1; perhaps D is TRBD1 or TRBD2 (5 bases each). The length of the CDR3 is 16 residues. V lost 0 bases, J lost 6 bases, and 15 bases lay in between. Germline V gene lookup returns CDR1 LGHDT and CDR2 YNNKEL (reference sequence). The CDR3 coding sequence is TGTGCCAGCAGCCAAGAGCAGACAGCCCGGGGCAATGAGCAGTTCTTC. Amino acids: CASSQEQTARGNEQFF.

The gene calls are TRBV7-2 and TRBJ2-1; TRBD2 might be the D (6 bases). Germline V lookup: CDR1 SGHTA, CDR2 FQGNSA. This CDR3 has 15 residues. Trimming removed 7 bases at V and 0 bases at J, with 13 bases between. The CDR3 loop reads CASTHSGSSYNEQFF. The CDR3 DNA is TGTGCCAGCACCCATAGCGGTAGCTCCTACAATGAGCAGTTCTTC.

V and J are TRBV3-1 (or the pseudogene TRBV3-2) and TRBJ1-1; TRBD1 aligns across 7 bases. Trimming at V came to 4 bases and at J to 4 bases, leaving 6 bases not matched to a gene. This CDR3 is 14 amino acids long. From germline, CDR1 is LGHDT and CDR2 YNNKEL (reference sequence). CDR3 in DNA: TGTGCCAGCAGCCTCTCTCAGGGGGGCACTGAAGCTTTCTTT. The encoded protein is CASSLSQGGTEAFF.

The rearrangement joins TRBV28 to TRBJ2-7; D ambiguous. The V end lost 8 bases, the J end lost 3 bases, and 8 bases lay between the germline ends. The CDR3 loop spans 11 amino acids. Germline lookup yields CDR1 MDHEN and CDR2 SYDVKM. The CDR3 nucleotides are TGTGCCAGCGGTCCGGACTACGAGCAGTACTTC. It codes for CASGPDYEQYF.

This chain joins TRBV9 and TRBJ2-1; D remains ambiguous. Germline-derived CDR1 and CDR2 are SGDLS and YYNGEE. The V gene lost 1 base and the J gene lost 2 bases, with 13 bases spanning the gap. CDR3 length equals 16 residues. The CDR3 DNA follows: TGTGCCAGCAGCGTATCGTCTTCGGCGGCCTACAATGAGCAGTTCTTC. This encodes CASSVSSSAAYNEQFF.

The chain has TRBV5-4 and TRBJ1-4; D unclear. The CDR3 is made up of 13 amino acids. Trimming cost V 4 bases and J 3 bases, with 7 bases left between them. CDR1 and CDR2 from the germline V gene are SGHNT and YYREEE (reference sequence). The CDR3 spells CASSQEPNEKLFF. Here the CDR3 DNA reads TGTGCCAGCAGCCAAGAGCCTAATGAAAAACTGTTTTTT.

This clone has just one count. The rearrangement links TRBV2 to TRBJ2-2, with D perhaps TRBD1 (6 bases). The length of the CDR3 is 15 residues. The germline V gene encodes CDR1 SNHLY and CDR2 FYNNEI. V was trimmed by 5 bases and J by 0 bases, leaving 10 bases between them. CDR3 in amino acids: CASSKQGTNTGELFF. The CDR3 nucleotides read TGTGCCAGCAGTAAACAGGGTACGAACACCGGGGAGCTGTTTTTT. Full variable domain (missing parts from reference TRBV2 and TRBJ2-2): EPEVTQTPSHQVTQMGQEVILRCVPISNHLYFYWYRQILGQKVEFLVSFYNNEISEKSEIFDDQFSVERPDGSNFTLKIRSTKLEDSAMYFCASSKQGTNTGELFFGEGSRLTVL.

The CDR3 here is CASRTSGNTGELFF. The CDR3 DNA reads TGTGCCAGCAGGACTAGCGGGAACACCGGGGAGCTGTTTTTT. The chain carries TRBV5-6 and TRBJ2-2; 9 bases align to TRBD2. The V segment lost 5 bases and the J segment 1 base; nucleotides outside the gene matches: 0. The length of the CDR3 is 14 residues. CDR1 is SGHDT and CDR2 is YYEEEE in the germline V gene.

The chain combines TRBV4-1 with TRBJ2-3, with 8 bases fitting TRBD2. This CDR3 region has 16 residues. After removal of 6 bases from V and 0 bases from J, the junction contained 8 bases not matched to a gene. The germline V gene has CDR1 MGHRA and CDR2 YSYEKL. In nucleotides, the CDR3 is TGCGCCAGCAGAGATTTTAGCGGGACTAGCACAGATACGCAGTATTTT. Protein: CASRDFSGTSTDTQYF.

This clone was observed a single time. At one boundary the junction diverges from the germline segment, which might be a read error. This rearrangement joins TRBV9 to TRBJ1-5; no clear D. Germline values: CDR1 SGDLS, CDR2 YYNGEE. The CDR3 length is 11 residues. The CDR3 DNA sequence: TGTGCCAGCAACCATCTCTGGTCTACTGATTTT. Translating gives CASNHLWSTDF.

V gene TRBV9 combines with J gene TRBJ1-2; TRBD1 might be the D (5 bases). Per germline, CDR1 SGDLS and CDR2 YYNGEE. Trimming left V 2 bases short and J 7 bases short, with 15 bases between. CDR3 length equals 14 residues. The CDR3 DNA reads TGTGCCAGCAGCGTGAGGGGCGGAGCGGGTGGCTACACCTTC. Translated: CASSVRGGAGGYTF.

This chain uses TRBV19 with TRBJ2-5; TRBD1 matches at 7 bases. Trimming at V came to 5 bases and at J to 1 base, leaving 10 bases not matched to a gene. Germline V gene sequence: CDR1 LNHDA, CDR2 SQIVND (reference sequence). This CDR3 has 16 amino acids. The CDR3 loop reads CASSPQGFVGQETQYF. The CDR3 nucleotides read TGTGCCAGTAGTCCACAGGGGTTTGTTGGCCAAGAGACCCAGTACTTC.

This chain connects TRBV7-2 to TRBJ1-1; D might be TRBD1 (5 bases). This CDR3 is built from 13 residues. V lost 4 bases, J lost 10 bases, and 16 bases lay in between. The germline V gene has CDR1 SGHTA and CDR2 FQGNSA. The CDR3 nucleotides are TGTGCCAGCAGCTCAACCGGGGGGGAGGGAGCTTTCTTT. This translates into CASSSTGGEGAFF.

The chain combines TRBV27 with TRBJ1-1; no firm D call. Trimming stripped 6 bases from V and 4 bases from J, with 6 bases between. This CDR3 spans 11 amino acids. Looked up from germline, CDR1 is MNHEY and CDR2 is SMNVEV (reference sequence). As DNA, the CDR3 is TGTGCCAGCAGGGGATTCACTGAAGCTTTCTTT. Its protein product is CASRGFTEAFF.

The genes are TRBV19 and TRBJ2-1; TRBD1 or TRBD2 may be the D gene (5 bases each). Germline assignment: CDR1 LNHDA and CDR2 SQIVND (reference sequence). V lost 7 bases and J lost 7, with 17 bases in between. CDR3 length equals 14 residues. This chain's CDR3 is CASIKGPAGNEQFF. The CDR3 coding sequence is TGTGCCAGTATAAAGGGACCAGCCGGGAATGAGCAGTTCTTC.